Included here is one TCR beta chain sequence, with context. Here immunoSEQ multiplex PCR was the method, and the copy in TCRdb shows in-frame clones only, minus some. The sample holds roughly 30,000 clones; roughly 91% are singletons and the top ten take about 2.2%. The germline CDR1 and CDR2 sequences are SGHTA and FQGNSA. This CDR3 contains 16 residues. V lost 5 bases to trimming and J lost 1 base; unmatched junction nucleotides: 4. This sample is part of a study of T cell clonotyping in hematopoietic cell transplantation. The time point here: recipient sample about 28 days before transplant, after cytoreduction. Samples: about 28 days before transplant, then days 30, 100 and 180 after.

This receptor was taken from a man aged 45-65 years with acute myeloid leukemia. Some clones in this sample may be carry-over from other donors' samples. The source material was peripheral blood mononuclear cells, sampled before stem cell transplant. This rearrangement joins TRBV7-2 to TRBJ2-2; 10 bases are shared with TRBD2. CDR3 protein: CASSPGLALNTGELFF. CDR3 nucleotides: TGTGCCAGCAGCCCGGGACTAGCGCTGAACACCGGGGAGCTGTTTTTT.